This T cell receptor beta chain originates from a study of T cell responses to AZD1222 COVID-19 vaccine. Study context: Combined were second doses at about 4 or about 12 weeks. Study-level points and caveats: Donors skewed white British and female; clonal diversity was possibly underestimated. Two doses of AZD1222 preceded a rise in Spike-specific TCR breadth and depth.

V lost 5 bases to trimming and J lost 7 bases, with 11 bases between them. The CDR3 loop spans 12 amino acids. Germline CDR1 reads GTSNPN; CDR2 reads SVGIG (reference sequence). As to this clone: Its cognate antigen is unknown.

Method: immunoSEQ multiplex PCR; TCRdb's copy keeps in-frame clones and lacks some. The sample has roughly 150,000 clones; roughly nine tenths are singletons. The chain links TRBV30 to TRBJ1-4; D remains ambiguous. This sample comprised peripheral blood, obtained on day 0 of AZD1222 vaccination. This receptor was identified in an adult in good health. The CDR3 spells CAWRVPGEKLFF. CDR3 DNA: TGTGCCTGGCGCGTGCCGGGTGAAAAACTGTTTTTT.